This TCR beta chain was sequenced in a study of CD8+CD57+ T cells in acquired aplastic anemia. At the level of the study: The average for DNA from sorted CD4+ and CD8+ cells was approximately 3.2 ug.

In patients chosen for sequencing, flow cytometry had shown CD8+CD57+ cell expansion. Every patient presented with severe acquired aplastic anemia. J gave up 5 bases and V 1 base, and 5 bases lay outside the gene matches. The CDR3 sequence is 14 residues long. Looked up from germline, CDR1 is WNHNN and CDR2 is SYGVQD (reference sequence). Researchers used genomic DNA as the template to profile TCR beta VDJ and CDR3. Each CDR3 protein gets one entry after TCRdb re-called the reads with MiXCR. In the table there are under 200,000 distinct CDR3 sequences, 71% of which are singletons. The sample was sorted CD4+, CD8+, or CD8+CD57+ T cells (not recorded which) from PBMCs. The sequence was obtained from a human donor with aplastic anemia. The J gene is TRBJ2-7, the V gene TRBV10-1; 7 positions match TRBD2. The CDR3 protein is CASSEWAGVDEQYV. DNA of the CDR3: TGCGCCAGCAGTGAGTGGGCGGGGGTGGACGAGCAGTACGTC.